This TCR beta chain stems from a study of blood T cells in healthy people across ages. A sample-barcoded 5' primer and a J-beta primer mix were used in a second PCR of about 6 to 12 cycles. TCRdb reanalysed the 5' RACE reads using MiXCR and keeps one entry per CDR3 protein. The data show some 290,000 distinct CDR3 sequences, roughly 26% seen once. Many counts were recorded for this clonotype. CDR1 and CDR2 (germline): MNHNY, SVGAGI (reference sequence). V was cut by 7 bases and J by 6 bases, with 9 bases left in between. The CDR3 contains 12 residues. The J gene is TRBJ2-2, the V gene TRBV6-6; D is unclear. The specimen was blood. The TCR sequence derives from an older woman in good health. DNA of the CDR3: TGTGCCAGCATGTTCAGCGCCGGGGAGCTGTTTTTT. Its protein product is CASMFSAGELFF.